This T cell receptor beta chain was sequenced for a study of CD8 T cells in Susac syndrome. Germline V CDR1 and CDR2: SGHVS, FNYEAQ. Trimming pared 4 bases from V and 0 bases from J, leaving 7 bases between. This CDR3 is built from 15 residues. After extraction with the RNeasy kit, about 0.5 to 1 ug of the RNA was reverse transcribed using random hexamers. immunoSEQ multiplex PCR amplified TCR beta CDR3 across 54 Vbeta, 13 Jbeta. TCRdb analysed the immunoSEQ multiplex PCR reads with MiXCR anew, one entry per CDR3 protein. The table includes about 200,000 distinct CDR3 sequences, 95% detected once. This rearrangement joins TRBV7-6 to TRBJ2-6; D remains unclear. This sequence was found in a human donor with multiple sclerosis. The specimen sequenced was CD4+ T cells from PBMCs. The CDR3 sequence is CASSSPASGANVLTF. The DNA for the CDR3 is TGTGCCAGCAGCTCGCCGGCCTCTGGGGCCAACGTCCTGACTTTC.